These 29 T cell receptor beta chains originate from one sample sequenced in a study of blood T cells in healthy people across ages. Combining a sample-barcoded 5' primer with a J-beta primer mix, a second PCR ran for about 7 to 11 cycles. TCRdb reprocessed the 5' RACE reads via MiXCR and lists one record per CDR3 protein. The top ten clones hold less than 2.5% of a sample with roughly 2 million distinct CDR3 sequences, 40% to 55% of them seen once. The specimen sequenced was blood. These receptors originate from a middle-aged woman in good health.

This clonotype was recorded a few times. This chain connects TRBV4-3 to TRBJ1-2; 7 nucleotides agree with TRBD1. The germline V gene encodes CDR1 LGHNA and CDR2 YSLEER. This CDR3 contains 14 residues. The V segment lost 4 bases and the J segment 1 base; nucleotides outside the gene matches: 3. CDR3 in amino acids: CASSRTGRNYGYTF. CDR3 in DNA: TGCGCCAGCAGCCGGACAGGACGTAACTATGGCTACACCTTC.

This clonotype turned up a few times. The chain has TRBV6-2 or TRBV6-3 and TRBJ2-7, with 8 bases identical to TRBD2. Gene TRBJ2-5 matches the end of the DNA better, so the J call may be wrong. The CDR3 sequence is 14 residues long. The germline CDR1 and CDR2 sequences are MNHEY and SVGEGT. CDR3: CASSPAGGRQTQYF. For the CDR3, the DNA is TGTGCCAGCAGTCCGGCGGGGGGCCGACAGACCCAGTACTTC.

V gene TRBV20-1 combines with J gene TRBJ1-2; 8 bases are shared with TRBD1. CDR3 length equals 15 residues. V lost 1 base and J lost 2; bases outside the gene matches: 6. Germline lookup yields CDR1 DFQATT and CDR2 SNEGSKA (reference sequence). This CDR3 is CSARGRTGFNYGYTF. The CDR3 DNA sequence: TGCAGTGCTAGAGGGAGGACAGGGTTCAACTATGGCTACACCTTC.

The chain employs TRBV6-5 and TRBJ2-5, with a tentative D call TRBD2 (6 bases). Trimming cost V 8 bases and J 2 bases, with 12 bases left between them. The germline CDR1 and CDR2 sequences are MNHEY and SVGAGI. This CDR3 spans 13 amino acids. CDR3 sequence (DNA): TGTGCCAGCGGGGGGAGACTTCAAGAGACCCAGTACTTC. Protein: CASGGRLQETQYF.

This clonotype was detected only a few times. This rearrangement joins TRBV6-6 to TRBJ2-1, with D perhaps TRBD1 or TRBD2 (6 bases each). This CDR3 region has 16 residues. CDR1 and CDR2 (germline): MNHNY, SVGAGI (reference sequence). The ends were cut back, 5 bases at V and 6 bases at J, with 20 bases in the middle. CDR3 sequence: CASSPPRGGPFNEQFF. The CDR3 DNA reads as TGTGCCAGCAGTCCCCCGCGTGGGGGGCCCTTCAATGAGCAGTTCTTC.

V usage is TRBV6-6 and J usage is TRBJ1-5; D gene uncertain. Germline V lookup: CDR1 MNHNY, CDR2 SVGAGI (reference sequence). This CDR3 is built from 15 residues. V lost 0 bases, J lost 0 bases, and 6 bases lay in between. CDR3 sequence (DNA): TGTGCCAGCAGTTACTCAGACGGTAGCAATCAGCCCCAGCATTTT. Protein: CASSYSDGSNQPQHF.

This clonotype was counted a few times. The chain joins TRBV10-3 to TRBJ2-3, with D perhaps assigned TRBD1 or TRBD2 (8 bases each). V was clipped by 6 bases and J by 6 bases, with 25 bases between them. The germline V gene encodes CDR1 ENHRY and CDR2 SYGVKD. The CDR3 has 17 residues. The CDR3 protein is CAISGGDRNKFLDTQYF. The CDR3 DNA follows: TGTGCCATCAGCGGGGGGGACAGGAATAAGTTTTTGGATACGCAGTATTTT.

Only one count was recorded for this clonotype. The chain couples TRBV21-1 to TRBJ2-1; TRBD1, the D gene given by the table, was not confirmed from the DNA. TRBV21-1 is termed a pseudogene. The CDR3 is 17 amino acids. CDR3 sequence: CASSKVSGDRVGDEQFF. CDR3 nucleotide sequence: TGTGCCAGCAGCAAAGTCTCGGGGGACAGGGTTGGTGATGAGCAGTTCTTC.

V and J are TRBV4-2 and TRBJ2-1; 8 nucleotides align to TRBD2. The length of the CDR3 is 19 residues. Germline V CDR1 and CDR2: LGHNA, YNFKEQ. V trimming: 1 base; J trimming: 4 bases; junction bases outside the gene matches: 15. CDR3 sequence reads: CASSQGAGSGGRSYNEQFF. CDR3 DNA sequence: TGTGCCAGCAGCCAAGGAGCGGGGAGCGGGGGAAGGTCATACAATGAGCAGTTCTTC.

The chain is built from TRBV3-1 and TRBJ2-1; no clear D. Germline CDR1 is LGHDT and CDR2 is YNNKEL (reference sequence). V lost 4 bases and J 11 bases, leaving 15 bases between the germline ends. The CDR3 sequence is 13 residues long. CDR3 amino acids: CASSPRHQSKQFF. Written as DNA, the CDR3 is TGTGCCAGCAGCCCGAGACACCAGTCGAAGCAGTTCTTC.

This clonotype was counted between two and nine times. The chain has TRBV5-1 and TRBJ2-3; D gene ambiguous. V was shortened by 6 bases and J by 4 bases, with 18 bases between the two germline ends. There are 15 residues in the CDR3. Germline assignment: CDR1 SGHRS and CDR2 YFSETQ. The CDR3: CASTFRSDVADTQYF. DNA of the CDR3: TGCGCCAGCACCTTTAGATCGGATGTAGCAGATACGCAGTATTTT.

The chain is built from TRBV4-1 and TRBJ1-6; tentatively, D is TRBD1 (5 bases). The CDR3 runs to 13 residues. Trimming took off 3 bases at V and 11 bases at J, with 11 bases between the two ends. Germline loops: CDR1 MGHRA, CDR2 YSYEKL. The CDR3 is CASSQTEGAPLHF. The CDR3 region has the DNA TGCGCCAGCAGCCAGACCGAAGGGGCACCCCTCCACTTT.

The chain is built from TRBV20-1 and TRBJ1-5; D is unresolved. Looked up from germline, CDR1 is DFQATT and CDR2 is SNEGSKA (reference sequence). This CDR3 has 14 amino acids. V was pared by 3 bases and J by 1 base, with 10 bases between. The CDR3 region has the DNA TGCAGTGCTAGTACGGAGAGGAGCAATCAGCCCCAGCATTTT. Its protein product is CSASTERSNQPQHF.

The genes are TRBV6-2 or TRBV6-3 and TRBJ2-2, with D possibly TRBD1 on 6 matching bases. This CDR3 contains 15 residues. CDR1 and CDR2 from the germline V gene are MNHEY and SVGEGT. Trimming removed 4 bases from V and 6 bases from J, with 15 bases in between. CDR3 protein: CASSSPYRDPGELFF. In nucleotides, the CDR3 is TGTGCCAGCAGTTCCCCCTACAGGGATCCCGGGGAGCTGTTTTTT.

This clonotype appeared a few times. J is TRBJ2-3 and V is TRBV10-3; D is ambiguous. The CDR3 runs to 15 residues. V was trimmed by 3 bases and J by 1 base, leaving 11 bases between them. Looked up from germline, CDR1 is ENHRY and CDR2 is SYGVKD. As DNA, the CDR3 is TGTGCCATCAGTGACCCGACCCTTGGCACAGATACGCAGTATTTT. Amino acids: CAISDPTLGTDTQYF.

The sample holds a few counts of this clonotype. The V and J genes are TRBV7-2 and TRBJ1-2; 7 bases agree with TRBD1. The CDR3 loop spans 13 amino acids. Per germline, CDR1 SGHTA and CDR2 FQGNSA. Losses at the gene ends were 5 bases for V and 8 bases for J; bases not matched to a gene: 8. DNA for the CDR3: TGTGCCAGCAGCGCCAGACAGGGTGGAGGCTACACCTTC. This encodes CASSARQGGGYTF.

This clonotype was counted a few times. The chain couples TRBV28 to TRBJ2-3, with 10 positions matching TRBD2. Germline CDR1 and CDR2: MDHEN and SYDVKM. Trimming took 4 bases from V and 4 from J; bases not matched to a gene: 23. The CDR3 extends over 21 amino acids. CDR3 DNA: TGTGCCAGCAGTTGGTCCTGGCCCGCATGGGGTAGCGGGGGGAGTCCAGATACGCAGTATTTT. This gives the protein CASSWSWPAWGSGGSPDTQYF.

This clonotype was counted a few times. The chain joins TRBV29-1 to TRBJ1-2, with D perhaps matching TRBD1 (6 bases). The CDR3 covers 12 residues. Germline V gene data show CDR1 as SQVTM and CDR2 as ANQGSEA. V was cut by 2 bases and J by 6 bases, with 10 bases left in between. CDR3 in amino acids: CSVEKGENGYTF. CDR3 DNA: TGCAGCGTTGAAAAGGGGGAAAATGGCTACACCTTC.

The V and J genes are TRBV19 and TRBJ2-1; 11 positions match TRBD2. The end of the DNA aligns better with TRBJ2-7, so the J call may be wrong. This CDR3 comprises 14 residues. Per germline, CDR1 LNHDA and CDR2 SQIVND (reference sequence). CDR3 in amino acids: CASQPGLAANEQYF. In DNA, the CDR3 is TGTGCCAGTCAACCGGGACTAGCGGCCAATGAGCAGTACTTC.

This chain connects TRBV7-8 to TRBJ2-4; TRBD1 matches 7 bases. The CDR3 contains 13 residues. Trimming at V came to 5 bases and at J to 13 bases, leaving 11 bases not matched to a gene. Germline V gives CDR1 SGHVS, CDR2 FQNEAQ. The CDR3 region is CASSRGDSLRQYF. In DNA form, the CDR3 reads TGTGCCAGCAGCCGAGGGGACAGTCTGAGGCAGTACTTC.

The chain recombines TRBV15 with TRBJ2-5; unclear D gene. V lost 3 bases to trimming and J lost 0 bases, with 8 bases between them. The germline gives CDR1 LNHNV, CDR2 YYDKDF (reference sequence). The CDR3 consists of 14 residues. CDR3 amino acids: CATSRGMYQETQYF. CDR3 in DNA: TGTGCCACCAGCAGGGGGATGTACCAAGAGACCCAGTACTTC.

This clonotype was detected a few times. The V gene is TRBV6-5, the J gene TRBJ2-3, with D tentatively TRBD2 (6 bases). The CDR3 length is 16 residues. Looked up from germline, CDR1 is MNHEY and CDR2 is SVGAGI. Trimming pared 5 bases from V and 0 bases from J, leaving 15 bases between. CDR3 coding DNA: TGTGCCAGCAGTACCCTCGGCGGGATCAGCACAGATACGCAGTATTTT. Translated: CASSTLGGISTDTQYF.

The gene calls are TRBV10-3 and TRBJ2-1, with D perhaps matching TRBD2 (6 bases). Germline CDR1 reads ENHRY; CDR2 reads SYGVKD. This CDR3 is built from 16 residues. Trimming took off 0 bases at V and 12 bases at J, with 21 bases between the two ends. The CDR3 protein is CAISESWVDSGVGQFF. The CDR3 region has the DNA TGTGCCATCAGTGAGTCGTGGGTAGATAGCGGCGTTGGGCAGTTCTTC.

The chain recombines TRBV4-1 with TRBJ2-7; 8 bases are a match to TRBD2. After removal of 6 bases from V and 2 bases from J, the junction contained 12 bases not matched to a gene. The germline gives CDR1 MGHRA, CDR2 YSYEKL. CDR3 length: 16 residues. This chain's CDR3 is CASRPFPSGPPYEQYF. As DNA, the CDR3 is TGCGCCAGCAGACCCTTCCCTAGCGGGCCCCCCTACGAGCAGTACTTC.

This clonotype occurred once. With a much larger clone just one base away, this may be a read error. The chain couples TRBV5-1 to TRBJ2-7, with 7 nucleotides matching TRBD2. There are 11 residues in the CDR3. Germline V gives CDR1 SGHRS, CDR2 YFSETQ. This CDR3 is CAISGTNEQYF. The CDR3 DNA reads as TGCGCCATCAGCGGGACTAACGAGCAGTACTTC.

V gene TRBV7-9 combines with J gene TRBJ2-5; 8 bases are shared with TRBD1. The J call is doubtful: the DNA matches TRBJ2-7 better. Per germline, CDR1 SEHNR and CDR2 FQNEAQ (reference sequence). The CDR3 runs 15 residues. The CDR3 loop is CASIRTGLIPYEQYF. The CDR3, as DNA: TGTGCCAGCATCCGGACAGGGTTGATCCCCTACGAGCAGTACTTC.

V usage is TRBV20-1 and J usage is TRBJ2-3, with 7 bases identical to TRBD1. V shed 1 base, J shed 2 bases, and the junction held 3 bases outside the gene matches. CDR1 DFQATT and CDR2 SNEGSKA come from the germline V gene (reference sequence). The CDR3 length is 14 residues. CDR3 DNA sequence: TGCAGTGCTAGAGGGGACAGCTACACAGATACGCAGTATTTT. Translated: CSARGDSYTDTQYF.

For the CDR3, the DNA is TGCGCCAGCAGCTGGGGGGAATGGGGGGACGAGCAGTACTTC. Translation: CASSWGEWGDEQYF. This chain connects TRBV5-1 to TRBJ2-7; tentative D call: TRBD2 (6 bases). Germline values: CDR1 SGHRS, CDR2 YFSETQ. V was clipped by 3 bases and J by 5 bases, with 15 bases between them. There are 14 residues in the CDR3.

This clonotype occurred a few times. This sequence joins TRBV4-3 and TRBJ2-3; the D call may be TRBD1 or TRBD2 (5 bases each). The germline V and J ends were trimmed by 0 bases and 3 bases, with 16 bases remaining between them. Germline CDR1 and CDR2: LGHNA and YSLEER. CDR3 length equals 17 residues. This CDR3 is CASSQDMRAAGTDTQYF. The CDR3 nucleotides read TGCGCCAGCAGCCAAGATATGAGAGCGGCAGGGACAGATACGCAGTATTTT.